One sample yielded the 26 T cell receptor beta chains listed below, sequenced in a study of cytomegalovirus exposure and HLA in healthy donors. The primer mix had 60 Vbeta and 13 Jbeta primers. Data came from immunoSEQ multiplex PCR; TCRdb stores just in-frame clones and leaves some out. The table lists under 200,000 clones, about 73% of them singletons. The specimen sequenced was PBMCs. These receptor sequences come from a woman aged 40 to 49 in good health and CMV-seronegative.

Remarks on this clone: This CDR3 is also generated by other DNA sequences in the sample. The CDR3 bases are TGCGCCAGCAGCTTGGAGGCGGGCTCTGGAAACACCATATATTTT. Translating gives CASSLEAGSGNTIYF. The rearrangement links TRBV5-1 to TRBJ1-3; D uncertain. V dropped 0 bases and J dropped 0 bases, with 7 bases sitting between them. Germline CDR1 and CDR2: SGHRS and YFSETQ. The length of the CDR3 is 15 residues.

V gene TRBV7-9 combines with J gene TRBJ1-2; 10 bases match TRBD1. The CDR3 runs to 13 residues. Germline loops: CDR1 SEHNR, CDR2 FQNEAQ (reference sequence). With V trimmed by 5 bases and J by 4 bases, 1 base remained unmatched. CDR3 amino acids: CASSRDRGYGYTF. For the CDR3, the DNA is TGTGCCAGCAGCCGGGACAGGGGCTATGGCTACACCTTC.

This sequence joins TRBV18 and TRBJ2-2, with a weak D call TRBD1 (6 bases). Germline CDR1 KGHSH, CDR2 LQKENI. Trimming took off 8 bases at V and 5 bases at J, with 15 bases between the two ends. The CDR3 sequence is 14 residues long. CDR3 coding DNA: TGTGCCAGCAGCTCAGGGGTGAGAACCGGGGAGCTGTTTTTT. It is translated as CASSSGVRTGELFF. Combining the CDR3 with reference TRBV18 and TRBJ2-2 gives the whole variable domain NAGVMQNPRHLVRRRGQEARLRCSPMKGHSHVYWYRQLPEEGLKFMVYLQKENIIDESGMPKERFSAEFPKEGPSILRIQQVVRGDSAAYFCASSSGVRTGELFFGEGSRLTVL.

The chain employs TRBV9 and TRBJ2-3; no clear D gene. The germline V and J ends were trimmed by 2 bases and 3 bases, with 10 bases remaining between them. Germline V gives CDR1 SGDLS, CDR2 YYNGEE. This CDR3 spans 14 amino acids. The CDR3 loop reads CASSVSGRTDTQYF. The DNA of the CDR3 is TGTGCCAGCAGCGTCTCAGGCCGTACAGATACGCAGTATTTT.

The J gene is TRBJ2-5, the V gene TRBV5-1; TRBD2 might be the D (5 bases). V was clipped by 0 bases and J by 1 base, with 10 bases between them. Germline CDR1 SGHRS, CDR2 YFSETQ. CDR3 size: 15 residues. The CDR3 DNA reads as TGCGCCAGCAGCTTGGCCCCGGGAAGCCAAGAGACCCAGTACTTC. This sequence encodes CASSLAPGSQETQYF.

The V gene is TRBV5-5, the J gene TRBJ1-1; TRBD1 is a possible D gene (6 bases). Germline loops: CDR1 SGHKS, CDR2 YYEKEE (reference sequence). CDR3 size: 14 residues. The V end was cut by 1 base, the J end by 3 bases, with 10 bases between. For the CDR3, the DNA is TGTGCCAGCAGCTTGTTCAGGGGTCACACTGAAGCTTTCTTT. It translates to CASSLFRGHTEAFF.

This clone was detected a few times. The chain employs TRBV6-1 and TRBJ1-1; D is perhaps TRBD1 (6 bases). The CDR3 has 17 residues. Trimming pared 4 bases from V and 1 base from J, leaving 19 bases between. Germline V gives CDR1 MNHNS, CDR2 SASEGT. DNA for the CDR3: TGTGCCAGCAGTGGGGGACACATCCCGGGCAGGAACACTGAAGCTTTCTTT. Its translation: CASSGGHIPGRNTEAFF.

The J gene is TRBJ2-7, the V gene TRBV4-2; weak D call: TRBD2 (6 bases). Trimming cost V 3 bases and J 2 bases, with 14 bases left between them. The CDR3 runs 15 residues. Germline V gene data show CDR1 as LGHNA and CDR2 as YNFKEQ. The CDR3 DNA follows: TGTGCCAGCAGCCAGGTACTGGGCGGGGCCTACGAGCAGTACTTC. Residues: CASSQVLGGAYEQYF.

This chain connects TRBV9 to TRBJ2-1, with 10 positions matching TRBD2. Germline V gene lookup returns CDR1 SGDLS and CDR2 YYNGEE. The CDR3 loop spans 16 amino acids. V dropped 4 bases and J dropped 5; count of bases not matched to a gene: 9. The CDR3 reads CASSFYSGGANNEQFF. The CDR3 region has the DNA TGTGCCAGCAGCTTCTACAGCGGGGGGGCCAACAATGAGCAGTTCTTC.

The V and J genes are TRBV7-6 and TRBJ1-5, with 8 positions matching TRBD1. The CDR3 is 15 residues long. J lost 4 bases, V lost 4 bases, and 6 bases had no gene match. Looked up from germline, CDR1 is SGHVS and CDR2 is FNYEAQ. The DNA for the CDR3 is TGTGCCAGCAGCTACGGACAGGGCTTAAATCAGCCCCAGCATTTT. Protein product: CASSYGQGLNQPQHF.

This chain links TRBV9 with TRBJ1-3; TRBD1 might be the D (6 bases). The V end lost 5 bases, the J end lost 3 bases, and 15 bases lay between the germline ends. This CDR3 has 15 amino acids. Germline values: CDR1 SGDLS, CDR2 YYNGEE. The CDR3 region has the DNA TGTGCCAGCAGTGATCAGGGGCTTCTTGGAAACACCATATATTTT. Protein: CASSDQGLLGNTIYF.

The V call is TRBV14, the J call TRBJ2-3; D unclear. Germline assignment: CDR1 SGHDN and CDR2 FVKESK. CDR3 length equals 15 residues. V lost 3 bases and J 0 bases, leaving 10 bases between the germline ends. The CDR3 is CASSQDHSSTDTQYF. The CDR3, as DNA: TGTGCCAGCAGCCAGGATCACAGTAGCACAGATACGCAGTATTTT.

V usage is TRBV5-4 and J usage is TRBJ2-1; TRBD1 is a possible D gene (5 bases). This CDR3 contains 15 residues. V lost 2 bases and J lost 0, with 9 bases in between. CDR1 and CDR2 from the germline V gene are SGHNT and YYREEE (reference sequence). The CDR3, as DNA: TGTGCCAGCAGCTTAGGCCAGGGCTCCTACAATGAGCAGTTCTTC. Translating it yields CASSLGQGSYNEQFF.

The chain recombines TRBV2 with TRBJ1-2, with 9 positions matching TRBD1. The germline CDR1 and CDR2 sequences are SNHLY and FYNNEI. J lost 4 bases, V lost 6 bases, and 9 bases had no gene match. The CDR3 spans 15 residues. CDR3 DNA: TGTGCCAGCAGCCCCCCCGGGACAGGGTTCTATGGCTACACCTTC. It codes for CASSPPGTGFYGYTF.

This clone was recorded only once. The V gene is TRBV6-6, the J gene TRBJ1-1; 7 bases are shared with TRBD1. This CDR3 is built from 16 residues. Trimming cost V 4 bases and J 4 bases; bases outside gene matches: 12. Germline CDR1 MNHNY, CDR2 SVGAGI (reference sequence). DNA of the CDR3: TGTGCCAGCAGTTCTTTTGGAGGGGGCTTTGGCACTGAAGCTTTCTTT. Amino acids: CASSSFGGGFGTEAFF.

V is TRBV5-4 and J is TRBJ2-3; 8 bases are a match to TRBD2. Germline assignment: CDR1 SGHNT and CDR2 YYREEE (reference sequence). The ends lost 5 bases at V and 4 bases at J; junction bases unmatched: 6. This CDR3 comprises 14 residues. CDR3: CASRGGRGADTQYF. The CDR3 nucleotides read TGTGCCAGCAGGGGCGGGCGGGGGGCAGATACGCAGTATTTT. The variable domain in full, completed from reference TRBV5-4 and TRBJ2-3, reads ETGVTQSPTHLIKTRGQQVTLRCSSQSGHNTVSWYQQALGQGPQFIFQYYREEENGRGNFPPRFSGLQFPNYSSELNVNALELDDSALYLCASRGGRGADTQYFGPGTRLTVL.

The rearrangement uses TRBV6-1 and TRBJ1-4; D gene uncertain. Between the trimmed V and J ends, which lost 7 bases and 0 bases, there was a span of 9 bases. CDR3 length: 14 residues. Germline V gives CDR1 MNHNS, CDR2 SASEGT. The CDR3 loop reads CASNTNPTNEKLFF. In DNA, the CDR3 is TGTGCCAGCAACACAAATCCAACTAATGAAAAACTGTTTTTT.

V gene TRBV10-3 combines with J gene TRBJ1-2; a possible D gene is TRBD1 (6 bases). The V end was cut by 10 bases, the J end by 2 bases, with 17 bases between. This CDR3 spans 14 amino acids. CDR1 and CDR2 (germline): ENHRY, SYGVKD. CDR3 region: CATAPGHPNYGYTF. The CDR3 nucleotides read TGTGCCACCGCCCCGGGACATCCAAACTATGGCTACACCTTC.

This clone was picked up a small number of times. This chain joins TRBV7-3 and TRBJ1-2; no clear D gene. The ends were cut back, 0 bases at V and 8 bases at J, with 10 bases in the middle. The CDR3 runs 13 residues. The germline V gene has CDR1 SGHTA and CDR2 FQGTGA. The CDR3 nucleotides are TGTGCCAGCAGCTTAACTCGGGGTCGGGGCTACACCTTC. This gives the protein CASSLTRGRGYTF.

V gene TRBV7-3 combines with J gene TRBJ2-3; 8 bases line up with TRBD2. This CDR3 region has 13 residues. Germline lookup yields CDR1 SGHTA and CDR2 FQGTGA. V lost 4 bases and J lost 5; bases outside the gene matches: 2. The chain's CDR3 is CASSSTSGDTQYF. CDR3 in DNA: TGTGCCAGCAGCTCTACTAGCGGAGATACGCAGTATTTT.

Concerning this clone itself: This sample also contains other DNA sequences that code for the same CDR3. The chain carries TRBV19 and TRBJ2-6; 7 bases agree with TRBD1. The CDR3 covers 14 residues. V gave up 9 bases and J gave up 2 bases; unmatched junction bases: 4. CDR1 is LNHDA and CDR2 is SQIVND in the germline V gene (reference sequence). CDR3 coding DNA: TGTGCCAGCTCTGACAGGGCTGGGGCCAACGTCCTGACTTTC. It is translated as CASSDRAGANVLTF.

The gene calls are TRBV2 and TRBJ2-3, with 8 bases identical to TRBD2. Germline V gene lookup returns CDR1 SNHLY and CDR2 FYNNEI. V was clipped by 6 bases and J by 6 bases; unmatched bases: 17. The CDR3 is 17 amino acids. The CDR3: CASSRPPAGGRGDTQYF. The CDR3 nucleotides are TGTGCCAGCAGCCGTCCTCCCGCGGGGGGACGCGGGGATACGCAGTATTTT.

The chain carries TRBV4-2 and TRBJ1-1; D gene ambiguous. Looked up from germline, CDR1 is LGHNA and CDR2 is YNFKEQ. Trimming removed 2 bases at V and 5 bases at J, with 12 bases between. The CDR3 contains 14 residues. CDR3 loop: CASSQSRGLTEAFF. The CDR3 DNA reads TGTGCCAGCAGCCAAAGTCGGGGTTTGACTGAAGCTTTCTTT.

The CDR3 coding sequence is TGTGCCAGCAGTTTAGGGGGGGCTAATCAGCCCCAGCATTTT. This sequence encodes CASSLGGANQPQHF. The chain recombines TRBV28 with TRBJ1-5, with D perhaps matching TRBD1 (6 bases). Germline values: CDR1 MDHEN, CDR2 SYDVKM. V was cut by 2 bases and J by 4 bases, with 9 bases left in between. This CDR3 contains 14 residues.

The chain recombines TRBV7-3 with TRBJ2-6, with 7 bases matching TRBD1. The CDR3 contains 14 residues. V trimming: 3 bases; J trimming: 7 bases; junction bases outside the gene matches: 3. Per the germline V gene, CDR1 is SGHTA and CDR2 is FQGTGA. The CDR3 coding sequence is TGTGCCAGCAGCTTCCGACAGGGAGCCAACGTCCTGACTTTC. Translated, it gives CASSFRQGANVLTF.

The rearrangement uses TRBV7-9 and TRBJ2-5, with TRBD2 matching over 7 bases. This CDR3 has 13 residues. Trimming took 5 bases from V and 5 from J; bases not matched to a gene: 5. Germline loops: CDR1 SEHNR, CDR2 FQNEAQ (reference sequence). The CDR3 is CASSPGRVETQYF. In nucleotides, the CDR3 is TGTGCCAGCAGCCCAGGGAGGGTTGAGACCCAGTACTTC.